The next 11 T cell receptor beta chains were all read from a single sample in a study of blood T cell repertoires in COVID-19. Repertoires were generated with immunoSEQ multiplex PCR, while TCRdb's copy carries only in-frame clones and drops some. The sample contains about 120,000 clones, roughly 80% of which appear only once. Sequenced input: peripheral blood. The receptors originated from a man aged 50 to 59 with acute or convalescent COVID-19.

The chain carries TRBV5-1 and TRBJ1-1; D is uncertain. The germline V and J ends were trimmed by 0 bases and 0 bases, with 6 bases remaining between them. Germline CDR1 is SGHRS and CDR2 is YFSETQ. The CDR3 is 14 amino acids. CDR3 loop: CASSLAHMNTEAFF. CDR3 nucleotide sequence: TGCGCCAGCAGCTTGGCGCACATGAACACTGAAGCTTTCTTT.

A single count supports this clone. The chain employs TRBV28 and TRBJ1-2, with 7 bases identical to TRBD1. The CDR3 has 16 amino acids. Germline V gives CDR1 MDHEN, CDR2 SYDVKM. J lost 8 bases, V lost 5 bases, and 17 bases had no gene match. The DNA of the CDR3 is TGTGCCAGCAGTCCAACCTCATTACAGGGGTGGGGCGGCTACACCTTC. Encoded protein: CASSPTSLQGWGGYTF.

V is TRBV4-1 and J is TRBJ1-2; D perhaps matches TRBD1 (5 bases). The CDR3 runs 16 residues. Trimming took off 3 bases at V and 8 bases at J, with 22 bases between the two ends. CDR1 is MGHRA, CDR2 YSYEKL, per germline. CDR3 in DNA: TGCGCCAGCAGCCAGGACCCCGACAGTACCGGACGGGGCTACACCTTC. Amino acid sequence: CASSQDPDSTGRGYTF.

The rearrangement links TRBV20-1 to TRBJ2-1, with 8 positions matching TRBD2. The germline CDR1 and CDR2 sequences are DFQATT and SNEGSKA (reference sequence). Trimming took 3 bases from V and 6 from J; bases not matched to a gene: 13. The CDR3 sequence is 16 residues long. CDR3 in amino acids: CSASTVRASGFNEQFF. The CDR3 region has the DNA TGCAGTGCTAGTACCGTAAGGGCTAGCGGGTTCAATGAGCAGTTCTTC.

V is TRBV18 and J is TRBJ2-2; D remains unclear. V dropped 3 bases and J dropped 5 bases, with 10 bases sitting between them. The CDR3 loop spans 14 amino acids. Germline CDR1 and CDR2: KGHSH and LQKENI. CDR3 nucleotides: TGTGCCAGCTCACCCCCAAGCCAAACCGGGGAGCTGTTTTTT. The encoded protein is CASSPPSQTGELFF.

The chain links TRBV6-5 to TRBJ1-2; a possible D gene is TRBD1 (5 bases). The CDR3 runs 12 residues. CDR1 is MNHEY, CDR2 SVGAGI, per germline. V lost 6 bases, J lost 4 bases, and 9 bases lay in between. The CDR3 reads CASRGDSYGYTF. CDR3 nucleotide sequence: TGTGCCAGCAGAGGGGATAGCTATGGCTACACCTTC.

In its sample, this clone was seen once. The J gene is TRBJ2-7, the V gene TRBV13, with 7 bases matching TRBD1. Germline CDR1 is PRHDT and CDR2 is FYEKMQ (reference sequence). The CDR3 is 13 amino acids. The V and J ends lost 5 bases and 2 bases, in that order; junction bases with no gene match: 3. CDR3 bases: TGTGCCAGCAGCCCTCAGGGGGCCTACGAGCAGTACTTC. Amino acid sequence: CASSPQGAYEQYF. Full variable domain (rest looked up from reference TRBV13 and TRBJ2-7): AAGVIQSPRHLIKEKRETATLKCYPIPRHDTVYWYQQGPGQDPQFLISFYEKMQSDKGSIPDRFSAQQFSDYHSELNMSSLELGDSALYFCASSPQGAYEQYFGPGTRLTVT.

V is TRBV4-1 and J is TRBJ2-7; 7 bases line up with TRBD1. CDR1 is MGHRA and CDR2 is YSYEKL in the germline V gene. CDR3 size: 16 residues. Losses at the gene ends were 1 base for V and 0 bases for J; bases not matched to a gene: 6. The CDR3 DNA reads TGCGCCAGCAGCCAAGCAGGGGGACCCCCCTCCTACGAGCAGTACTTC. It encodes CASSQAGGPPSYEQYF.

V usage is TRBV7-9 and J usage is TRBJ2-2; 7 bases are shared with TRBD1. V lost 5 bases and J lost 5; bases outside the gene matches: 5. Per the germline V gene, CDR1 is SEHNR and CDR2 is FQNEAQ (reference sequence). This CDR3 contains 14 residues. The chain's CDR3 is CASSDRVGTGELFF. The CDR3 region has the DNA TGTGCCAGCAGCGACAGGGTAGGAACCGGGGAGCTGTTTTTT.

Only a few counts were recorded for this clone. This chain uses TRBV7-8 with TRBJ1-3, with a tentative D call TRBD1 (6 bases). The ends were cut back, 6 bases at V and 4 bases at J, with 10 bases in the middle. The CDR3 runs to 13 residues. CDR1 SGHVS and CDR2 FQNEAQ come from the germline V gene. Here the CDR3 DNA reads TGTGCCAGCAGTACAGGGATCGGAAACACCATATATTTT. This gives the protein CASSTGIGNTIYF.

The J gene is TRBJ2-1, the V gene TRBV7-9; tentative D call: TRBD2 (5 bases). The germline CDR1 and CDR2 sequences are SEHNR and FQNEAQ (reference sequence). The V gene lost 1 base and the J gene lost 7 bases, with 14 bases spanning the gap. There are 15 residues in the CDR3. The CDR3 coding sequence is TGTGCCAGCAGCTTAGGTAGGCTTTGGAGGAATGAGCAGTTCTTC. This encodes CASSLGRLWRNEQFF. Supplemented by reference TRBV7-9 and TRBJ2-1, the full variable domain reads DTGVSQNPRHKITKRGQNVTFRCDPISEHNRLYWYRQTLGQGPEFLTYFQNEAQLEKSRLLSDRFSAERPKGSFSTLEIQRTEQGDSAMYLCASSLGRLWRNEQFFGPGTRLTVL.